This TCR beta chain was found in a study of tumor-infiltrating lymphocytes in oesophageal squamous cell carcinoma. This clonotype was counted at least ten times. From the PCR reads, TCRdb called clonotypes with MiXCR, one entry per CDR3 protein. The table includes 15,000 to 20,000 distinct CDR3 sequences, approximately 43% detected once. Germline assignment: CDR1 MDHEN and CDR2 SYDVKM. Trimming cost V 6 bases and J 2 bases; bases outside gene matches: 14. The CDR3 contains 18 residues. Sequenced sample: blood. The clonotype originates from a female donor with esophageal squamous cell carcinoma. The chain employs TRBV28 and TRBJ2-7, with 12 bases matching TRBD2. The CDR3 region is CASSPSKPGLAGPYEQYF. The CDR3 DNA is TGTGCCAGCAGCCCTTCAAAGCCTGGACTAGCGGGGCCCTACGAGCAGTACTTC.